This is a list of T cell receptor beta chains from one sample in a study of lymphopenia after photon versus proton radiotherapy. The table came from immunoSEQ multiplex PCR; TCRdb's copy has only in-frame clones and leaves some out. The sample shows over 50,000 clones, around 88% of them seen only once. Material: peripheral blood, obtained from a patient treated with photon-based radiotherapy. The receptor set was obtained from a man aged 35 to 55 with gastric cancer. CDR3s include the opening cysteine and the closing phenylalanine or tryptophan. A D gene is named only where the DNA matches it firmly. Expanded clones are given a class, and other clones once, few, many or no size at all.

V	J	size	D	CDR3	DNA
TRBV5-4	TRBJ2-7	-	-	CATRGATYEQYF	TGTGCCACCCGGGGGGCCACCTACGAGCAGTACTTC
TRBV19	TRBJ1-2	-	-	CASSIMRGATSYGYTF	TGTGCCAGTAGTATAATGCGGGGGGCCACCTCCTATGGCTACACCTTC
TRBV5-4	TRBJ2-2	once	-	CASSFGPVATGELFF	TGTGCCAGCAGCTTCGGACCAGTGGCCACCGGGGAGCTGTTTTTT
TRBV27	TRBJ1-5	-	-	CASSLWGVSNQPQHF	TGTGCCAGCAGTTTATGGGGGGTTAGCAATCAGCCCCAGCATTTT
TRBV5-1	TRBJ2-1	-	TRBD1	CASSVTSGTGHGQFF	TGCGCCAGCAGCGTGACTTCCGGGACAGGGCACGGGCAGTTCTTC
TRBV7-3	TRBJ1-1	-	-	CASSLTPEVAEAFF	TGTGCCAGCAGCTTAACACCTGAGGTCGCTGAAGCTTTCTTT
TRBV5-6	TRBJ2-7	few	-	CASSLRVSYEQYF	TGTGCCAGCAGCTTGCGGGTATCCTACGAGCAGTACTTC
TRBV7-6	TRBJ1-4	-	TRBD1	CASRQGGDEKLFF	TGTGCCAGCCGACAGGGGGGAGATGAAAAACTGTTTTTT
TRBV6-5	TRBJ2-3	-	-	CASSYLGGVPGGTQYF	TGTGCCAGCAGTTACTTGGGCGGGGTCCCCGGGGGTACGCAGTATTTT
TRBV7-2	TRBJ1-6	once	TRBD1	CASSAGQEGSPLHF	TGTGCCAGCAGCGCGGGACAGGAGGGTTCACCCCTCCACTTT
TRBV4-2	TRBJ2-3	-	-	CASSPSAARGTDTQYF	TGTGCCAGCAGCCCCTCGGCAGCCCGCGGCACAGATACGCAGTATTTT
TRBV11-2	TRBJ2-3	-	-	CASSSRGGGQTDTQYF	TGTGCCAGCAGCTCCCGTGGGGGGGGGCAAACAGATACGCAGTATTTT
TRBV5-6	TRBJ1-5	-	TRBD1	CASSFGTGDSNQPQHF	TGTGCCAGCAGCTTCGGGACAGGGGATAGCAATCAGCCCCAGCATTTT
TRBV12-5	TRBJ1-1	-	-	CASGLESNTEAFF	TGTGCTAGTGGTTTAGAATCGAACACTGAAGCTTTCTTT
TRBV4-1	TRBJ1-5	-	-	CASSLGGGNNQPQHF	TGCGCCAGCAGCCTAGGTGGGGGTAACAATCAGCCCCAGCATTTT
TRBV19	TRBJ2-1	few	-	CASSSIGQSRSYNEQFF	TGTGCCAGTAGTTCAATAGGGCAGTCACGCTCCTACAATGAGCAGTTCTTC
TRBV5-5	TRBJ2-7	-	-	CASSLIKGLLYEQYF	TGTGCCAGCAGCTTGATCAAGGGACTTCTCTACGAGCAGTACTTC
TRBV4-3	TRBJ2-7	-	-	CASSKWGTGSYEQYF	TGCGCCAGCAGCAAATGGGGGACTGGGTCCTACGAGCAGTACTTC
TRBV18	TRBJ2-7	-	TRBD1	CASSAVRTGRLEQYF	TGTGCCAGCTCAGCAGTTCGGACAGGGCGGCTCGAGCAGTACTTC
TRBV7-9	TRBJ2-1	-	TRBD2	CASSDPGTSGYNEQFF	TGTGCCAGCAGCGACCCCGGGACTAGCGGATACAATGAGCAGTTCTTC
TRBV28	TRBJ1-5	-	TRBD1	CASSLGTDRNQPQHF	TGTGCCAGCAGTTTAGGGACAGACCGCAATCAGCCCCAGCATTTT
TRBV30	TRBJ1-1	once	-	CAWSGREAFF	TGTGCCTGGAGTGGGCGTGAAGCTTTCTTT
TRBV7-2	TRBJ1-2	-	TRBD1	CASSQTGTYGYTF	TGTGCCAGCAGCCAGACAGGGACCTATGGCTACACCTTC
TRBV9	TRBJ1-4	once	-	CASSVTRSNEKLFF	TGTGCCAGCAGCGTAACAAGGAGTAATGAAAAACTGTTTTTT
TRBV7-9	TRBJ2-1	-	-	CASSKHLGGNEQFF	TGTGCCAGCAGCAAACACCTAGGGGGCAATGAGCAGTTCTTC
TRBV18	TRBJ1-3	-	-	CASSPPGGPGNTIYF	TGTGCCAGCTCACCACCGGGAGGTCCTGGAAACACCATATATTTT
TRBV30	TRBJ2-3	once	-	CAWSLRGLVDTQYF	TGTGCCTGGAGTTTGCGGGGGCTGGTAGATACGCAGTATTTT
TRBV6-5	TRBJ2-7	-	-	CASSYSRADPYEQYF	TGTGCCAGCAGTTACTCGAGGGCGGACCCCTACGAGCAGTACTTC
TRBV4-1	TRBJ2-7	-	TRBD1	CASSHLTGVTYEQYF	TGCGCCAGCAGCCATCTAACAGGGGTTACCTACGAGCAGTACTTC
TRBV7-2	TRBJ2-2	-	-	CASSLAGANTGELFF	TGTGCCAGCAGCTTAGCGGGCGCGAACACCGGGGAGCTGTTTTTT
TRBV7-3	TRBJ1-5	-	-	CASTTHPGGGRNQPQHF	TGTGCCAGCACAACCCACCCCGGGGGGGGCCGCAATCAGCCCCAGCATTTT
TRBV5-1	TRBJ2-7	-	TRBD1	CASSSGQGAVGEQYF	TGCGCCAGCAGCTCGGGACAGGGGGCGGTTGGGGAGCAGTACTTC
TRBV7-9	TRBJ1-5	-	-	CASSQDSGNQPQHF	TGTGCCAGCAGCCAGGACAGTGGCAATCAGCCCCAGCATTTT
TRBV7-2	TRBJ2-7	-	-	CASSPSMATYEQYF	TGTGCCAGCAGCCCTTCGATGGCGACCTACGAGCAGTACTTC
TRBV6-6	TRBJ2-2	-	-	CASSYSGGELFF	TGTGCCAGCAGTTACTCGGGCGGGGAGCTGTTTTTT
TRBV21-1	TRBJ2-7	-	-	CASSPRKSSYEQYF	TGTGCCAGCAGCCCACGAAAAAGCTCCTACGAGCAGTACTTC
TRBV4-3	TRBJ1-6	few	TRBD1	CASSLDRDSPLHF	TGCGCCAGCAGCCTAGACAGGGACTCACCCCTCCACTTT
TRBV11-2	TRBJ2-5	-	-	CASSLGSKSNQETQYF	TGTGCCAGCAGCTTGGGATCAAAATCCAACCAAGAGACCCAGTACTTC
TRBV15	TRBJ1-1	once	TRBD1	CATSSRLGQGSNTEAFF	TGTGCCACCAGCAGTAGATTGGGACAGGGGTCGAACACTGAAGCTTTCTTT
TRBV7-9	TRBJ2-7	-	-	CASSSRTDSSYEQYF	TGTGCCAGCAGCTCCAGGACAGATAGCTCCTACGAGCAGTACTTC
TRBV4-1	TRBJ2-3	-	-	CASSQRPGPGTDTQYF	TGCGCCAGCAGCCAAAGACCGGGGCCGGGCACAGATACGCAGTATTTT